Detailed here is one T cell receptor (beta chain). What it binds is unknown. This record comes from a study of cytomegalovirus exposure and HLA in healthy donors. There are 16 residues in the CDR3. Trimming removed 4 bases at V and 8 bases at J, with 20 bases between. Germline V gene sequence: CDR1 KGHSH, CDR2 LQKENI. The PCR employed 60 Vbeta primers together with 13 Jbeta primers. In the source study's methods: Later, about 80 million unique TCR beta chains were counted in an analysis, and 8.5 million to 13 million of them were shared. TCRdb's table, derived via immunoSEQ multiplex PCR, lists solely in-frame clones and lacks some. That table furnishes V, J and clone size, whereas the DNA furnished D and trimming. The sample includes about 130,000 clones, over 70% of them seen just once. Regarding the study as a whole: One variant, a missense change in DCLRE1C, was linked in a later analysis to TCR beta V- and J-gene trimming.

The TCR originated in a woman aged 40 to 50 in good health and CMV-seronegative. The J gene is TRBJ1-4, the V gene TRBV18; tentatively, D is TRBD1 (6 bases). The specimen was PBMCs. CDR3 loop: CASSRGSTGRGEKLFF. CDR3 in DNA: TGTGCCAGCTCACGGGGCTCCACAGGGAGAGGAGAAAAACTGTTTTTT.